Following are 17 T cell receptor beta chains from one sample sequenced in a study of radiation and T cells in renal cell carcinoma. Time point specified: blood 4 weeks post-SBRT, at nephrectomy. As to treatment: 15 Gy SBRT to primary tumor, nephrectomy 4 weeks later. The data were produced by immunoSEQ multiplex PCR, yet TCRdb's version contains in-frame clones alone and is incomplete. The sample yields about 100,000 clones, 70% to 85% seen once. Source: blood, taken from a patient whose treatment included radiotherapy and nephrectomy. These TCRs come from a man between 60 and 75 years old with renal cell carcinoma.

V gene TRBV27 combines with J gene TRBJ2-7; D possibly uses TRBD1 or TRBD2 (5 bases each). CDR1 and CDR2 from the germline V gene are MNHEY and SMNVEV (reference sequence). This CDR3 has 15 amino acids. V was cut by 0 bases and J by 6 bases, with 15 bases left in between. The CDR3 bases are TGTGCCAGCAGTTTATCGGGCAGGGTAGAGGGCGAGCAGTACTTC. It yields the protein CASSLSGRVEGEQYF.

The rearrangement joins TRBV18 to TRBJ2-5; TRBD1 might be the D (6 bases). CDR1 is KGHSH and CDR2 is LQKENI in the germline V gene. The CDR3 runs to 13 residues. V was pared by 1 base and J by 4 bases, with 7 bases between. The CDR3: CASSPQQGETQYF. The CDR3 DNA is TGTGCCAGCTCACCACAACAGGGAGAGACCCAGTACTTC.

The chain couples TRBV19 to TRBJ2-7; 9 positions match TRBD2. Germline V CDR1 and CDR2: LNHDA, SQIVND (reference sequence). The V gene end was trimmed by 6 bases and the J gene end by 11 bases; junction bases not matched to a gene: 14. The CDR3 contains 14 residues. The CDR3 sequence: CASSDTRAGTSKYF. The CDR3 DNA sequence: TGTGCCAGTAGCGACACCCGAGCCGGGACTAGCAAGTACTTC.

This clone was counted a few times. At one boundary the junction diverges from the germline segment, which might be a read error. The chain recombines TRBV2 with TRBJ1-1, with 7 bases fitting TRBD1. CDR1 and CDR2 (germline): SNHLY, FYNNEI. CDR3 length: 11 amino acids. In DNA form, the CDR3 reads TGTGCCAGCAGGAGTGAGGGGGCGCGTCGCTTT. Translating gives CASRSEGARRF. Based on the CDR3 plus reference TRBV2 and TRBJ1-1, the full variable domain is EPEVTQTPSHQVTQMGQEVILRCVPISNHLYFYWYRQILGQKVEFLVSFYNNEISEKSEIFDDQFSVERPDGSNFTLKIRSTKLEDSAMYFCASRSEGARRFGQGTRLTVV.

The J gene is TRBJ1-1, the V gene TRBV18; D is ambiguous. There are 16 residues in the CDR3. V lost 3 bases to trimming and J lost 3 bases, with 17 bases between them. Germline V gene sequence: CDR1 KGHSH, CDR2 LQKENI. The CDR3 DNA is TGTGCCAGCTCACCGGGTGCAGGAAGTGCCTACACTGAAGCTTTCTTT. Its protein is CASSPGAGSAYTEAFF.

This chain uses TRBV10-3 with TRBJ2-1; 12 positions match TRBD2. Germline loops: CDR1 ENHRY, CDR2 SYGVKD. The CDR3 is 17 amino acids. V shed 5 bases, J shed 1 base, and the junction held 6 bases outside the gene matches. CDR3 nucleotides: TGTGCCATCAGTCAGACTAGCGGGAGTAGTTCCTACAATGAGCAGTTCTTC. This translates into CAISQTSGSSSYNEQFF.

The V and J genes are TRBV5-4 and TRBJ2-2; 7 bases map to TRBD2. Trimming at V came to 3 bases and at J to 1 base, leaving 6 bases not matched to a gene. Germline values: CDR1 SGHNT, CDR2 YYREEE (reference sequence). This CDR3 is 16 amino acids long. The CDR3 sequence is CASSSPSGRNTGELFF. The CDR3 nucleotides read TGTGCCAGCAGCTCACCTAGCGGAAGGAACACCGGGGAGCTGTTTTTT.

CDR3 in amino acids: CSVVPTGGFQETQYF. CDR3 nucleotides: TGCAGCGTTGTCCCTACCGGCGGATTCCAAGAGACCCAGTACTTC. The chain combines TRBV29-1 with TRBJ2-5, with D unresolved. Trimming cost V 4 bases and J 1 base, with 16 bases left between them. CDR1 and CDR2 (germline): SQVTM, ANQGSEA. This CDR3 contains 15 residues.

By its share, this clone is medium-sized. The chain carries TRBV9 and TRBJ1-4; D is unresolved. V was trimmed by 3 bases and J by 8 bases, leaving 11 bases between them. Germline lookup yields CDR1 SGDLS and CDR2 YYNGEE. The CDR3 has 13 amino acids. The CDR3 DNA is TGTGCCAGCAGCGGAGGGCCCGGCGAAAAACTGTTTTTT. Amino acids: CASSGGPGEKLFF.

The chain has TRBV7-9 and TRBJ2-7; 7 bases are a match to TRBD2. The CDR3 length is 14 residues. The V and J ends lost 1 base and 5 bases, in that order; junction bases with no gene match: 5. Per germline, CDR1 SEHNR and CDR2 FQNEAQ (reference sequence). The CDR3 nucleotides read TGTGCCAGCAGCTTAGTTGCTAGCGGAGACGAGCAGTACTTC. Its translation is CASSLVASGDEQYF.

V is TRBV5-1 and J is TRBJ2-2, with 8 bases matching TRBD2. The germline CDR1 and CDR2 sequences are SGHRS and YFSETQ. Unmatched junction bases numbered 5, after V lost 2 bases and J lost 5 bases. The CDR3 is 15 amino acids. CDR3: CASSLQAGATGELFF. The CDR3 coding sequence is TGCGCCAGCAGCTTACAAGCGGGAGCAACCGGGGAGCTGTTTTTT.

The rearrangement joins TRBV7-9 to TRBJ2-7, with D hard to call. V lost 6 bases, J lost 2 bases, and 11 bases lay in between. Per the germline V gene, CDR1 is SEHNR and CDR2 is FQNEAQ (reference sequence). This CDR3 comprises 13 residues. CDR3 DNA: TGTGCCAGCAGGCCGATGGAGCCCTACGAGCAGTACTTC. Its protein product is CASRPMEPYEQYF. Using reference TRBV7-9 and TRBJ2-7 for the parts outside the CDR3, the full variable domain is DTGVSQNPRHKITKRGQNVTFRCDPISEHNRLYWYRQTLGQGPEFLTYFQNEAQLEKSRLLSDRFSAERPKGSFSTLEIQRTEQGDSAMYLCASRPMEPYEQYFGPGTRLTVT.

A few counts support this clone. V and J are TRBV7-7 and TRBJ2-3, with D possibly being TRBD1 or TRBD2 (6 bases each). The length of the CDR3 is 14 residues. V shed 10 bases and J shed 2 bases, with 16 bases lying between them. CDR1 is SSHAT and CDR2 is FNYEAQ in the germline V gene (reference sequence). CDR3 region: CATKAGQATDTQYF. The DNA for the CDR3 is TGTGCCACCAAGGCGGGACAAGCCACAGATACGCAGTATTTT.

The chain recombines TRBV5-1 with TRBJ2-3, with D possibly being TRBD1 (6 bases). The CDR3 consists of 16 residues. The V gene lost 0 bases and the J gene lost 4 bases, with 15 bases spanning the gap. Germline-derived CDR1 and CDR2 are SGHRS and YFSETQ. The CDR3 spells CASSLDSQGIADTQYF. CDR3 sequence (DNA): TGCGCCAGCAGCTTGGACTCCCAGGGGATCGCAGATACGCAGTATTTT.

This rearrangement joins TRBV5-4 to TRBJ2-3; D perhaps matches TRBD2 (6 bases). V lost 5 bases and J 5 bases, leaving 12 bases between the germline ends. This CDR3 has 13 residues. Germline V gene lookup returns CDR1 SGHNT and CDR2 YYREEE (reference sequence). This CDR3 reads CASRGGEVDTQYF. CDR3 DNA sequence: TGTGCCAGCAGAGGAGGGGAAGTAGATACGCAGTATTTT. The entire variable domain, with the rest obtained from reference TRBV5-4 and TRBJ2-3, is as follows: ETGVTQSPTHLIKTRGQQVTLRCSSQSGHNTVSWYQQALGQGPQFIFQYYREEENGRGNFPPRFSGLQFPNYSSELNVNALELDDSALYLCASRGGEVDTQYFGPGTRLTVL.

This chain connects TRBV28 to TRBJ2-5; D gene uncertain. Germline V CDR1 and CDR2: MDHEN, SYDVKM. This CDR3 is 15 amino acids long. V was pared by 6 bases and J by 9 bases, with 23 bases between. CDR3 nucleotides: TGTGCCAGCAGCTTACGAATAGGCGAACGAAGATCCCAGTACTTC. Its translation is CASSLRIGERRSQYF. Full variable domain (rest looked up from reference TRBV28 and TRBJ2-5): DVKVTQSSRYLVKRTGEKVFLECVQDMDHENMFWYRQDPGLGLRLIYFSYDVKMKEKGDIPEGYSVSREKKERFSLILESASTNQTSMYLCASSLRIGERRSQYFGPGTRLLVL.

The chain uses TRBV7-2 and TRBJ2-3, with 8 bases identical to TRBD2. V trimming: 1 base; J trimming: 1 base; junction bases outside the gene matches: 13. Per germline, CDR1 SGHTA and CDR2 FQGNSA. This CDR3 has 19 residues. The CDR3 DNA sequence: TGTGCCAGCAGCTTAGAGATGAGCGGGAGCGATCCGGGCACAGATACGCAGTATTTT. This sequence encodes CASSLEMSGSDPGTDTQYF.